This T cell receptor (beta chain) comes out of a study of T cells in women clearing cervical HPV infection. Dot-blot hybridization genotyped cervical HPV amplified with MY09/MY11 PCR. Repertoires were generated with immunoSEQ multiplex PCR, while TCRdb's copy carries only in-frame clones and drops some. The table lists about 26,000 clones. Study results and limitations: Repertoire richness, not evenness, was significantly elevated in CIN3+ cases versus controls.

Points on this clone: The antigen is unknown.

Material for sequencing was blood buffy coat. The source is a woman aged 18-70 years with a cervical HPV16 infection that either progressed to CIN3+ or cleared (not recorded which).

The CDR3 sequence: CASSLGQSLEAFF. The sequenced part of the CDR3 DNA is TGCGCCAGCAGCTTGGGACAGTCTTTGGAG. The genes are TRBV5-1 and TRBJ1-1; TRBD1 might be the D (5 bases). The read stops 3 residues short of the end of the CDR3; the missing end is completed from the germline J gene. The germline V gene encodes CDR1 SGHRS and CDR2 YFSETQ. The CDR3 covers 13 residues.